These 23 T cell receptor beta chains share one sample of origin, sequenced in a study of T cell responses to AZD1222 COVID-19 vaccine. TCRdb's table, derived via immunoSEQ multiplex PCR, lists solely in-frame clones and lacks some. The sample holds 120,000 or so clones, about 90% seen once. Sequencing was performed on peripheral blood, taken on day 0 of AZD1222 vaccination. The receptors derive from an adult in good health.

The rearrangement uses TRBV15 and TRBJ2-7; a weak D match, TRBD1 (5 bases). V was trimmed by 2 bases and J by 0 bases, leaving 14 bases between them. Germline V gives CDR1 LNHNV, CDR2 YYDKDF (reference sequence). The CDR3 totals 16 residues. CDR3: CATSRSTGSSSYEQYF. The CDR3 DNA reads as TGTGCCACCAGCAGATCTACAGGATCAAGCTCCTACGAGCAGTACTTC. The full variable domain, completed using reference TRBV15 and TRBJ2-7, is DAMVIQNPRYQVTQFGKPVTLSCSQTLNHNVMYWYQQKSSQAPKLLFHYYDKDFNNEADTPDNFQSRRPNTSFCFLDIRSPGLGDTAMYLCATSRSTGSSSYEQYFGPGTRLTVT.

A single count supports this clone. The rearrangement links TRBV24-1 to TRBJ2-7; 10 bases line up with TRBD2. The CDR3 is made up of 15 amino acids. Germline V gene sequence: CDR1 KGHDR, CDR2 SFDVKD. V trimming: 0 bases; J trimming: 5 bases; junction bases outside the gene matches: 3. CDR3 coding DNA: TGTGCCACCAGTGATTTGGCTAGCGGGAGCGACGAGCAGTACTTC. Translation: CATSDLASGSDEQYF.

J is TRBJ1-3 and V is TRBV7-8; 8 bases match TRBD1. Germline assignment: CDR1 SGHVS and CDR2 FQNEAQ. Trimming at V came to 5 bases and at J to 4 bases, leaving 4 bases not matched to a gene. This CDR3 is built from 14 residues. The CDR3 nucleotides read TGTGCCAGCAGCCAGGACAGGGCGGGAAACACCATATATTTT. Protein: CASSQDRAGNTIYF.

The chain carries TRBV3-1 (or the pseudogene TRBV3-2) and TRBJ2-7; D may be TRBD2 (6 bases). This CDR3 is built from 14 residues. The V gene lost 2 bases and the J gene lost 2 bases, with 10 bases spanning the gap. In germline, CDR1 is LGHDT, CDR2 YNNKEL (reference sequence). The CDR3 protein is CASSQLTSTYEQYF. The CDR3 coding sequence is TGTGCCAGCAGCCAACTGACTAGTACCTACGAGCAGTACTTC.

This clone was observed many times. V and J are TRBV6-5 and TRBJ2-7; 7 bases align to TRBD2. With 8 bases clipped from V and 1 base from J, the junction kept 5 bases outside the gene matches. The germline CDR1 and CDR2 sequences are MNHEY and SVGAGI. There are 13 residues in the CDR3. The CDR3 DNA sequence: TGTGCCAGCGATCCTAGCGGATCCTACGAGCAGTACTTC. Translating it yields CASDPSGSYEQYF.

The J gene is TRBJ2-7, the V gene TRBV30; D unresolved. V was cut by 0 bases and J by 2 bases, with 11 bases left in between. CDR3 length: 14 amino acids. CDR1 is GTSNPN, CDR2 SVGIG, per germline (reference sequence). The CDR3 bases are TGTGCCTGGAGTGTAATACTGGGGACCTACGAGCAGTACTTC. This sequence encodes CAWSVILGTYEQYF.

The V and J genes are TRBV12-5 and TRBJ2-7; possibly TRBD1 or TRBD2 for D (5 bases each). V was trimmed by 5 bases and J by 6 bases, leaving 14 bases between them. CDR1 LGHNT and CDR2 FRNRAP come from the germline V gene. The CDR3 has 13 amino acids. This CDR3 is CASGPGRTAEQYF. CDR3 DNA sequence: TGTGCTAGTGGTCCGGGACGCACTGCCGAGCAGTACTTC.

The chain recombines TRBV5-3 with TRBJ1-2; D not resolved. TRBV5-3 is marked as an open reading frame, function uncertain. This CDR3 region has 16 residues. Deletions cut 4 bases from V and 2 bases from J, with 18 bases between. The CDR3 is CARSKGEKKTNYGYTF. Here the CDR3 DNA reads TGTGCCAGAAGCAAGGGTGAAAAGAAAACCAACTATGGCTACACCTTC.

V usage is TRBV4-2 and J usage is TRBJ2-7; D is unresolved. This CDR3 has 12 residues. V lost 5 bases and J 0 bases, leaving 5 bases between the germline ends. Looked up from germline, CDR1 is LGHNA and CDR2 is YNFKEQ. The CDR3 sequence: CASSASSYEQYF. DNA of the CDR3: TGTGCCAGCAGCGCAAGCTCCTACGAGCAGTACTTC.

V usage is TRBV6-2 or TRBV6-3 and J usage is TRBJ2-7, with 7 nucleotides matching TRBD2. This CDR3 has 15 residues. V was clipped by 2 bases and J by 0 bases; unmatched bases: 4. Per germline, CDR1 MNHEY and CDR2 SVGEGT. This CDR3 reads CASSYLRTSSYEQYF. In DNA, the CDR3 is TGTGCCAGCAGTTACCTGCGGACTAGCTCCTACGAGCAGTACTTC.

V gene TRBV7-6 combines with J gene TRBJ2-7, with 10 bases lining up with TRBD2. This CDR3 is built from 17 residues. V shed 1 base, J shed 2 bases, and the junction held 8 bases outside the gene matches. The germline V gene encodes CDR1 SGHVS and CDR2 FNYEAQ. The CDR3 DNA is TGTGCCAGCAGCTTAGGGCTAGCGGGAGCAAAAGCCTACGAGCAGTACTTC. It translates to CASSLGLAGAKAYEQYF.

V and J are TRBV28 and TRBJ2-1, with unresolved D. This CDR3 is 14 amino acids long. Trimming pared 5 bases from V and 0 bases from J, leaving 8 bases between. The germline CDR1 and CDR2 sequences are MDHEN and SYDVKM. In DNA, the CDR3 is TGTGCCAGCAGTCCGGGCAACTCCTACAATGAGCAGTTCTTC. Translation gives CASSPGNSYNEQFF.

In nucleotides, the CDR3 is TGTGCCAGCAGCCCATTACAGCCTTCGTTTCCTAGCGGAGGGAACTACGAGCAGTACTTC. This codes for CASSPLQPSFPSGGNYEQYF. This chain links TRBV3-1 (or the pseudogene TRBV3-2) with TRBJ2-7; 7 positions agree with TRBD2. The CDR3 totals 20 residues. CDR1 and CDR2 from the germline V gene are LGHDT and YNNKEL (reference sequence). V shed 4 bases, J shed 3 bases, and the junction held 24 bases outside the gene matches.

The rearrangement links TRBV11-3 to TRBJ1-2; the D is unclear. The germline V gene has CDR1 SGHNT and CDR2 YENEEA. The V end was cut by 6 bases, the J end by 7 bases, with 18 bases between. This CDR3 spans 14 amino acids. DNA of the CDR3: TGTGCCAGCAGACCCTACGGGATAACGGGTGGCTACACCTTC. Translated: CASRPYGITGGYTF.

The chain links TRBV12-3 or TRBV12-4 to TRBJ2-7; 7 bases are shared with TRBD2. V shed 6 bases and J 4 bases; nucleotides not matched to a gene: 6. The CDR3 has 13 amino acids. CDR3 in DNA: TGTGCCAGCAGCCGCCCTAGCGGATACGAGCAGTACTTC. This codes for CASSRPSGYEQYF.

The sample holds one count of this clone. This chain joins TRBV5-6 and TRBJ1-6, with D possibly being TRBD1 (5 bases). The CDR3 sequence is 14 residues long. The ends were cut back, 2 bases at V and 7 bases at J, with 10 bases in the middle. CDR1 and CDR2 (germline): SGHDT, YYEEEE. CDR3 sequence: CASSFLRVNSPLHF. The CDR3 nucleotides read TGTGCCAGCAGCTTTCTCAGGGTCAATTCACCCCTCCACTTT.

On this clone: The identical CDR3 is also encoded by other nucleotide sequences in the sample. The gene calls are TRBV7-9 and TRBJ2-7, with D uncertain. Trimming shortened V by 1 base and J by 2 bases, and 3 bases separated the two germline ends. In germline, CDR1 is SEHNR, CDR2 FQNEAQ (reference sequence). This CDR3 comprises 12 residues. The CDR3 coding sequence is TGTGCCAGCAGCTTAGGGGCCTACGAGCAGTACTTC. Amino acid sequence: CASSLGAYEQYF.

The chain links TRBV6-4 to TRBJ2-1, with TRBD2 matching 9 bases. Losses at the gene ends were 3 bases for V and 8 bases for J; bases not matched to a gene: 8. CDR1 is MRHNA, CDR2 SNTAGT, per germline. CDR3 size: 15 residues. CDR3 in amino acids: CASSEAAGGAYEQFF. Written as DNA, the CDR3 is TGTGCCAGCAGTGAGGCGGCGGGGGGGGCCTATGAGCAGTTCTTC.

The CDR3 sequence is CASSYGGPANTEAFF. CDR3 in DNA: TGTGCCAGCAGTTACGGTGGGCCGGCGAACACTGAAGCTTTCTTT. This chain links TRBV6-2 or TRBV6-3 with TRBJ1-1; D is unresolved. Trimming shortened V by 2 bases and J by 1 base, and 11 bases separated the two germline ends. Per the germline V gene, CDR1 is MNHEY and CDR2 is SVGEGT. This CDR3 region has 15 residues.

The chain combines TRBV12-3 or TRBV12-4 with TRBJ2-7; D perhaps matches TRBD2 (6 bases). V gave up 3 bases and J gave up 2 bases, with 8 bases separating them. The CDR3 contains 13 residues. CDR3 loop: CASSLGGTYEQYF. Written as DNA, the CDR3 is TGTGCCAGCAGTTTGGGGGGAACCTACGAGCAGTACTTC.

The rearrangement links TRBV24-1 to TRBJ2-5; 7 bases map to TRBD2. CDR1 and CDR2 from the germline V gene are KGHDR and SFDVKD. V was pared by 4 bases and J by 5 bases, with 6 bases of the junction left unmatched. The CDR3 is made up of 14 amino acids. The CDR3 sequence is CATSEAGRGETQYF. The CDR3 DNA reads TGTGCCACCAGTGAAGCGGGGCGGGGGGAGACCCAGTACTTC.

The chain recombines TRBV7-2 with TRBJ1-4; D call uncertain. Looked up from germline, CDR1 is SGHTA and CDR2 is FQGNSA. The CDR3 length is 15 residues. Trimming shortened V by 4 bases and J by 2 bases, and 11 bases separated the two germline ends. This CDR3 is CASSSRSGTNEKLFF. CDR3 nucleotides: TGTGCCAGCAGCTCAAGGTCGGGGACTAATGAAAAACTGTTTTTT.

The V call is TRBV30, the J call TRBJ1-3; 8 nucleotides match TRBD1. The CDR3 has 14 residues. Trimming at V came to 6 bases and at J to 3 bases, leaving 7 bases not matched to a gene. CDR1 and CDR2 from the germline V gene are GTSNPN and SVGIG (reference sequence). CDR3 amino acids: CACRGRLNGNTIYF. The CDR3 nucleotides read TGTGCCTGCAGGGGGCGGTTGAATGGAAACACCATATATTTT.